These T cell receptor beta chains were read from a single sample in a study of identical twins. TCRdb independently ran MiXCR on the 5' RACE reads; one entry per CDR3 protein. The table lists roughly 470,000 distinct CDR3 sequences, over 11% of them singletons. These data were also reused for a study on yellow fever vaccine responses in identical twins.

The sequencing input was CD4+ T cells sorted from blood. These TCRs come from a woman aged 18-29 years in good health. Each CDR3 is given with its conserved first and last residue. D genes are given only for firm matches. Size is stated for part of the rows, as once, few or many counts, or as a class when the clone is expanded.

. | TRBJ2-7 | few | TRBV7-6 | CASSPQGRSYEQYF | TGTGCCAGCAGCCCTCAGGGTAGGAGCTACGAGCAGTACTTC
. | TRBJ1-2 | many | TRBV7-9 | CASSLVPDRSLAHTF | TGTGCCAGCAGCTTAGTTCCCGACCGGTCCCTCGCACACACCTTC
TRBD1 | TRBJ2-1 | . | TRBV20-1 | CSAIADRGQNEQFF | TGCAGTGCTATAGCGGACAGGGGGCAAAATGAGCAGTTCTTC
TRBD2 | TRBJ2-1 | few | TRBV19 | CASSIDGLAGSEQFF | TGTGCCAGTAGTATAGATGGACTAGCGGGGTCTGAGCAGTTCTTC
. | TRBJ2-1 | many | TRBV5-6 | CASSLMEGVAYNEQFF | TGTGCCAGCAGCTTGATGGAAGGAGTAGCCTACAATGAGCAGTTCTTC
. | TRBJ2-3 | . | TRBV6-1 | CASTNNVGQTTDTQYF | TGTGCCAGCACTAATAACGTCGGACAGACCACAGATACGCAGTATTTT
. | TRBJ2-7 | many | TRBV28 | CASSLGTSSSYEQYF | TGTGCCAGCAGCCTTGGGACCTCAAGCTCCTACGAGCAGTACTTC
. | TRBJ2-3 | . | TRBV11-2 | CASSPAGLTDTQYF | TGTGCCAGCAGCCCCGCCGGACTAACAGATACGCAGTATTTT
. | TRBJ2-5 | few | TRBV3-1 | CASSRTNQETQYF | TGTGCCAGCAGCCGCACAAACCAAGAGACCCAGTACTTC
. | TRBJ1-4 | few | TRBV28 | CASSFRWGGKLFF | TGTGCCAGCAGTTTCCGATGGGGAGGGAAACTGTTTTTT
TRBD1 | TRBJ1-6 | . | TRBV5-1 | CASSLGGTDNSPLHF | TGCGCCAGCAGCTTGGGCGGGACAGATAATTCACCCCTCCACTTT
TRBD1 | TRBJ1-1 | few | TRBV5-1 | CASSPGTGWTEAFF | TGCGCCAGCAGCCCTGGGACAGGGTGGACTGAAGCTTTCTTT
. | TRBJ1-2 | few | TRBV5-6 | CASSLDARNYGYTF | TGTGCCAGCAGCTTGGATGCCAGGAACTATGGCTACACCTTC
. | TRBJ2-5 | few | TRBV6-2/TRBV6-3 | CASSQGLSTGTQYF | TGTGCCAGCAGTCAAGGACTCAGTACAGGCACCCAGTACTTC
TRBD1 | TRBJ1-2 | . | TRBV5-8 | CASSLNRGSGYTF | TGTGCCAGCAGCTTGAACAGGGGTAGTGGCTACACCTTC
TRBD1 | TRBJ2-2 | many | TRBV20-1 | CSANLPGQKNTGELFF | TGCAGTGCTAACTTACCGGGACAGAAAAACACCGGGGAGCTGTTTTTT
. | TRBJ1-2 | few | TRBV28 | CASATEIGTGLYYGYTF | TGTGCCAGCGCGACCGAAATAGGAACGGGGCTTTACTATGGCTACACCTTC
. | TRBJ2-1 | few | TRBV4-3 | CASSHTGSYNEQFF | TGCGCCAGCAGCCATACCGGCTCCTACAATGAGCAGTTCTTC
TRBD2 | TRBJ2-3 | many | TRBV5-5 | CASSREGLAIDTQYF | TGTGCCAGCAGCCGGGAGGGGCTAGCAATAGATACGCAGTATTTT
TRBD1 | TRBJ1-4 | . | TRBV7-9 | CASSQGQGLFNEKLFF | TGTGCCAGCAGCCAAGGACAGGGCCTGTTCAATGAAAAACTGTTTTTT
TRBD2 | TRBJ2-3 | few | TRBV6-1 | CAIRPGLGADTQYF | TGTGCCATACGACCGGGACTAGGCGCAGATACGCAGTATTTT
. | TRBJ2-3 | . | TRBV27 | CASGLRSPSGGRTDTQYF | TGTGCCAGCGGCCTCCGGTCCCCCAGTGGAGGCCGCACAGATACGCAGTATTTT
. | TRBJ1-2 | . | TRBV9 | CASSVEAERYGYTF | TGTGCCAGCAGCGTAGAGGCAGAACGCTATGGCTACACCTTC
TRBD1 | TRBJ1-1 | few | TRBV12-3/TRBV12-4 | CASSLVPPQGNKAFF | TGTGCCAGCAGTTTGGTCCCGCCACAGGGGAACAAAGCTTTCTTT
. | TRBJ1-5 | many | TRBV6-1 | CASRAARRGNQPQHF | TGTGCCAGCAGGGCTGCGCGACGGGGGAATCAGCCCCAGCATTTT
. | TRBJ1-6 | few | TRBV6-1 | CASSVPGAWNSPLHF | TGTGCCAGCAGTGTCCCGGGGGCTTGGAATTCACCCCTCCACTTT
TRBD2 | TRBJ2-3 | few | TRBV4-1 | CASSQFTSGGAIDTQYF | TGCGCCAGCAGCCAGTTCACTAGCGGGGGGGCCATAGATACGCAGTATTTT
TRBD1 | TRBJ1-4 | . | TRBV5-6 | CASSLRQGVEKLFF | TGTGCCAGCAGCTTGCGACAGGGGGTTGAAAAACTGTTTTTT
. | TRBJ2-7 | few | TRBV2 | CASHRDAAREQYF | TGTGCCAGTCACCGGGACGCTGCACGCGAGCAGTACTTC
TRBD1 | TRBJ1-6 | few | TRBV7-2 | CASSEPTGDNSPLHF | TGTGCCAGCAGCGAACCGACAGGGGATAATTCACCCCTCCACTTT
. | TRBJ1-5 | . | TRBV9 | CASSVATRNQPQHF | TGTGCCAGCAGCGTAGCTACACGAAATCAGCCCCAGCATTTT
. | TRBJ2-3 | few | TRBV29-1 | CSGTGTHSTDTQYF | TGCAGCGGCACCGGGACACATAGCACAGATACGCAGTATTTT
TRBD1 | TRBJ2-7 | few | TRBV24-1 | CATSVAGQGTEEQYF | TGTGCCACCAGTGTTGCCGGACAGGGGACTGAAGAGCAGTACTTC
. | TRBJ2-2 | few | TRBV4-2 | CASSQDLGGDTGELFF | TGTGCCAGCAGCCAAGATCTAGGGGGGGACACCGGGGAGCTGTTTTTT